This is a list of T cell receptor beta chains from one sample in a study of CD8 T cell repertoires and HIV-1 epitope variants. The method was immunoSEQ multiplex PCR; TCRdb's version includes in-frame clones alone and lacks a portion of them. The sample records approximately 5,200 clones, approximately 70% being singletons. These TCRs' antigens remain unknown. The sample comprised cultured CD8+ T cells derived from PBMCs. These TCRs come from a male donor with HIV. The CDR3 runs from the conserved cysteine through the conserved F or W. Fields, in order: D gene, J gene, clone size, V gene, CDR3 length, CDR3 DNA, CDR3 protein. A D gene is named only where the DNA matches it firmly. The size field is filled for only some rows; it gives once, few, many or a size class.

>TRBD1|TRBJ2-2|NA|TRBV19|14
TGTGCCAGTACCACAGGGGTTTTCACCGGGGAGCTGTTTTTT
CASTTGVFTGELFF
>NA|TRBJ2-7|NA|TRBV27|16
TGTGCCAGCAGTTCTCTCCTTTCTGGGATCGTCTACGAGCAGTACTTC
CASSSLLSGIVYEQYF
>NA|TRBJ1-1|medium-sized|TRBV10-3|12
TGTGCCATCAGTGAGGGGGATACTGAAGCTTTCTTT
CAISEGDTEAFF
>NA|TRBJ2-7|few|TRBV5-1|14
TGCGCCAGCAGCGATGACCCTTTTGAGTACGAGCAGTACTTC
CASSDDPFEYEQYF
>NA|TRBJ2-3|NA|TRBV2|15
TGTGCCATCCCCGAGGGGGGGCCGGGCACAGATACGCAGTATTTT
CAIPEGGPGTDTQYF
>NA|TRBJ2-5|few|TRBV29-1|11
TGCAGCGTCGAAGAGACAGAGACCCAGTACTTC
CSVEETETQYF
>NA|TRBJ2-7|NA|TRBV2|15
TGTGCCAGCAGTGTGGGCGGGGGCCTCTCCTACGAGCAGTACTTC
CASSVGGGLSYEQYF
>NA|TRBJ2-7|NA|TRBV19|14
TGTGCCAGTAGTATAGACGGCAGAGCCTACGAGCAGTACTTC
CASSIDGRAYEQYF
>TRBD2|TRBJ2-5|NA|TRBV11-1|15
TGTGCCAGCAGCCCCGCCCCTAGCGGGCAAGAGACCCAGTACTTC
CASSPAPSGQETQYF
>NA|TRBJ2-1|NA|TRBV27|13
TGTGCCAGCAGTTTTCGGGGTTACAATGAGCAGTTCTTC
CASSFRGYNEQFF
>NA|TRBJ1-5|NA|TRBV11-3|14
TGTGCCAGCAGCAGGGACCAGGAGGGTCAGCCCCAGCATTTT
CASSRDQEGQPQHF
>NA|TRBJ1-3|NA|TRBV6-5|16
TGTGCCAGCAGTTTCCTGTCAGGAAGCTCTGGAAACACCATATATTTT
CASSFLSGSSGNTIYF
>TRBD2|TRBJ2-3|NA|TRBV27|18
TGTGCCAGCACCCCGACCACGACTAGCGGGCGTAGCACAGATACGCAGTATTTT
CASTPTTTSGRSTDTQYF
>NA|TRBJ1-2|NA|TRBV5-1|15
TGCGCCAGCAGTTTGGGACGGGGGCGAAACTATGGCTACACCTTC
CASSLGRGRNYGYTF
>NA|TRBJ1-2|NA|TRBV2|15
TGTGCCAGCAGCAGTGGACAGAGACTGAACTATGGCTACACCTTC
CASSSGQRLNYGYTF
>TRBD1|TRBJ1-1|NA|TRBV7-9|17
TGTGCCAGCAGTTCCCCCGGGACAGGGGTGATTTCCACTGAAGCTTTCTTT
CASSSPGTGVISTEAFF
>NA|TRBJ1-1|NA|TRBV27|16
TGTGCCAGCAGTTTATCAGGGATCGCCATCAACACTGAAGCTTTCTTT
CASSLSGIAINTEAFF
>NA|TRBJ1-1|NA|TRBV30|12
TGTGCCTGGAGTGCCCAGGACACTGAAGCTTTCTTT
CAWSAQDTEAFF
>NA|TRBJ1-4|NA|TRBV7-9|13
TGTGCCAGCAGCTTAGTGGGAACTGAAAAACTGTTTTTT
CASSLVGTEKLFF
>NA|TRBJ2-1|NA|TRBV6-4|14
TGTGCCAGCAGTGACTCGAGTCGAGGACCTGAGCAGTTCTTC
CASSDSSRGPEQFF
>NA|TRBJ2-7|NA|TRBV7-2|15
TGTGCCAGCAGCACAGGGGGAGGGGGGGCGGCGGAGCAGTACTTC
CASSTGGGGAAEQYF
>NA|TRBJ1-1|NA|TRBV2|12
TGTGCCGGGGGGACGCTGAACACTGAAGCTTTCTTT
CAGGTLNTEAFF
>TRBD1|TRBJ1-2|few|TRBV5-8|15
TGTGCCAGCAGCCTGGGACAGGGAATTCCTTATGGCTACACCTTC
CASSLGQGIPYGYTF
>TRBD1|TRBJ2-7|NA|TRBV27|13
TGTGCCAGCAGGGGACAGGGGCGAGGGGAGCAGTACTTC
CASRGQGRGEQYF
>NA|TRBJ1-4|few|TRBV4-2|16
TGTGCCAGCAGCCAAGATTTCCTTGGTGGGGATGAAAAACTGTTTTTT
CASSQDFLGGDEKLFF
>TRBD1|TRBJ1-5|few|TRBV30|15
TGTGCCTGGAGTTCTGGGACAGCCCAGGGGCAGCCCCAGCATTTT
CAWSSGTAQGQPQHF
>NA|TRBJ1-4|NA|TRBV5-1|16
TGCGCCAGCAGCGTGGCCCCGACAGGTTCGGCTGAAAAACTGTTTTTT
CASSVAPTGSAEKLFF
>NA|TRBJ2-1|NA|TRBV27|18
TGTGCCAGCAGTTTATCCGGATACGGGCGGCCCTCCTACAATGAGCAGTTCTTC
CASSLSGYGRPSYNEQFF
>NA|TRBJ2-6|NA|TRBV28|13
TGTGCCAGCAAACAGTGGGGGGCCAACGTCCTGACTTTC
CASKQWGANVLTF
>NA|TRBJ1-1|NA|TRBV7-6|12
TGTGCCAGCAGCAGTATGAACACTGAAGCTTTCTTT
CASSSMNTEAFF
>NA|TRBJ1-2|few|TRBV19|13
TGTGCCAGTAGGGCAGGGTGGAACTATGGCTACACCTTC
CASRAGWNYGYTF
>TRBD1|TRBJ1-1|NA|TRBV27|15
TGTGCCAGCAGTTTATGGGGACAGGCGAACACTGAAGCTTTCTTT
CASSLWGQANTEAFF
>NA|TRBJ1-1|NA|TRBV4-3|15
TGCGCCAGCAGCCAAGATCCTGGGGGTGGCACTGAAGCTTTCTTT
CASSQDPGGGTEAFF
>NA|TRBJ2-3|NA|TRBV5-8|15
TGTGCCAGCAGCTTGGGTTCGCTGGATGGGGATACGCAGTATTTT
CASSLGSLDGDTQYF
>NA|TRBJ2-2|few|TRBV6-5|16
TGTGCCAGCAGTTCCGAGCGGCAAGCGAACACCGGGGAGCTGTTTTTT
CASSSERQANTGELFF
>TRBD2|TRBJ2-3|NA|TRBV5-6|17
TGTGCCAGCAGCTTGCGGATAGCGGGAGGATGGTGGAATACGCAGTATTTT
CASSLRIAGGWWNTQYF
>NA|TRBJ2-5|medium-sized|TRBV15|13
TGTGCCACCAGCAGAGATCGGAGAGAGACCCAGTACTTC
CATSRDRRETQYF
>TRBD1|TRBJ2-1|few|TRBV7-9|15
TGTGCCAGCAGCTTCCCGGGACAGGGGTACAATGAGCAGTTCTTC
CASSFPGQGYNEQFF
>TRBD2|TRBJ2-5|few|TRBV10-3|16
TGTGCCATCAGTGAGCCCAGCGGGGGGGCTTTAGAGACCCAGTACTTC
CAISEPSGGALETQYF
>NA|TRBJ1-1|NA|TRBV28|15
TGTGCCAGCAGTGCCCAAGGATGGCTGAACACTGAAGCTTTCTTT
CASSAQGWLNTEAFF
>NA|TRBJ1-2|few|TRBV28|13
TGTGCCAGCAGTTTCTACGCAGGGGATGGCTACACCTTC
CASSFYAGDGYTF
>TRBD1|TRBJ1-2|NA|TRBV7-6|14
TGTGCCAGTACTCCGGGACAGGGGCTGTATGGCTACACCTTC
CASTPGQGLYGYTF
>NA|TRBJ2-3|NA|TRBV10-2|11
TGCGCCAGCCGCTACACAGATACGCAGTATTTT
CASRYTDTQYF
>NA|TRBJ1-1|NA|TRBV28|14
TGTGCCAGCAGTTTTCTAGCAGGGGACACTGAAGCTTTCTTT
CASSFLAGDTEAFF
>TRBD1|TRBJ2-7|few|TRBV28|15
TGTGCCAGCAGTCTCAACCGGGACAGGGATTACGAGCAGTACTTC
CASSLNRDRDYEQYF
>NA|TRBJ2-2|once|TRBV6-1|15
TGTGCCAGCAGTGCTATGGGAGCGAACACCGGGGAGCTGTTTTTT
CASSAMGANTGELFF
>TRBD1|TRBJ1-2|NA|TRBV4-3|17
TGCGCCAGCAGCCAAGGGACAGGGTCGGGGATCGACTATGGCTACACCTTC
CASSQGTGSGIDYGYTF
>NA|TRBJ2-1|NA|TRBV7-9|12
TGTGCCAGCAGCTTAGATTCGATTGAGCAGTTCTTC
CASSLDSIEQFF
>TRBD1|TRBJ2-3|NA|TRBV28|15
TGTGCCAGCAGTTTATCAGGGGGCAGGACAGATACGCAGTATTTT
CASSLSGGRTDTQYF
>NA|TRBJ2-7|NA|TRBV10-2|14
TGCGCCAGCAGTGAAGGGGGGTTGATTTACGAGCAGTACTTC
CASSEGGLIYEQYF
>TRBD1|TRBJ2-7|NA|TRBV4-1|14
TGCGCCAGCAGCCAAGGGACAGGGTTATTGGAGCAGTACTTC
CASSQGTGLLEQYF
>TRBD1|TRBJ1-1|NA|TRBV7-9|15
TGTGCCAGCAGAGGACAGGGGTTAGGGTACACTGAAGCTTTCTTT
CASRGQGLGYTEAFF